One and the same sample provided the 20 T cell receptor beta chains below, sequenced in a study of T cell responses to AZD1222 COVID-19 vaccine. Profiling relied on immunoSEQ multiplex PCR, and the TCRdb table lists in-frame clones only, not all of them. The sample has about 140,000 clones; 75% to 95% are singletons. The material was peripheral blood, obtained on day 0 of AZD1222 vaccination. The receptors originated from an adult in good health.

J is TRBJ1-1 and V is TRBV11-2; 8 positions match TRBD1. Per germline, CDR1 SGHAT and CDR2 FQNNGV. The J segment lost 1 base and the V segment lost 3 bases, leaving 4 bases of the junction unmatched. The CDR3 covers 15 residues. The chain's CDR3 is CASSFVGTGNTEAFF. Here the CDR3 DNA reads TGTGCCAGCAGCTTCGTCGGGACAGGGAACACTGAAGCTTTCTTT.

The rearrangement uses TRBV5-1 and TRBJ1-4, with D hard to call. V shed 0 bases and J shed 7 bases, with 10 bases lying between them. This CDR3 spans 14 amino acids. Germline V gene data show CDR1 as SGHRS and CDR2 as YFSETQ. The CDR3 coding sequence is TGCGCCAGCAGCTTGGACGGCTTGGGTGAAAAACTGTTTTTT. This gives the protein CASSLDGLGEKLFF.

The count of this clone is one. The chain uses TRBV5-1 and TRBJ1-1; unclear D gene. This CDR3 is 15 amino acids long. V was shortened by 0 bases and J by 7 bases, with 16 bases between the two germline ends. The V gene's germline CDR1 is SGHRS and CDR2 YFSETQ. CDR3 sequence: CASSLGGSADREAFF. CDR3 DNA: TGCGCCAGCAGCTTGGGTGGTTCGGCAGACCGTGAAGCTTTCTTT. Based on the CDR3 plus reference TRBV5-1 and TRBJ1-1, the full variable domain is KAGVTQTPRYLIKTRGQQVTLSCSPISGHRSVSWYQQTPGQGLQFLFEYFSETQRNKGNFPGRFSGRQFSNSRSEMNVSTLELGDSALYLCASSLGGSADREAFFGQGTRLTVV.

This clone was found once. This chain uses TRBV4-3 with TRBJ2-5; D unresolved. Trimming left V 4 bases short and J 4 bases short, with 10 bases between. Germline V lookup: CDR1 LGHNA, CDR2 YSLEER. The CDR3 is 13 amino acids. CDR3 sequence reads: CASSPTTTETQYF. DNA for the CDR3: TGCGCCAGCAGCCCTACGACAACAGAGACCCAGTACTTC.

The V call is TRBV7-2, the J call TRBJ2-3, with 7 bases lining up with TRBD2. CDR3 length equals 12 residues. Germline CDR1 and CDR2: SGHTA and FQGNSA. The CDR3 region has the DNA TGTGCTTTAGCGCGCCCGGGGGGTACGCAGTATTTT. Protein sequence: CALARPGGTQYF.

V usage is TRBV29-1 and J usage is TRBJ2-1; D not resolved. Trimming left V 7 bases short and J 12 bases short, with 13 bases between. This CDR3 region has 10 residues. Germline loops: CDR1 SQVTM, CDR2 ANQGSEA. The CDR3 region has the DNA TGCAGCGCCCAGGAGATGACGCAGTTCTTC. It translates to CSAQEMTQFF.

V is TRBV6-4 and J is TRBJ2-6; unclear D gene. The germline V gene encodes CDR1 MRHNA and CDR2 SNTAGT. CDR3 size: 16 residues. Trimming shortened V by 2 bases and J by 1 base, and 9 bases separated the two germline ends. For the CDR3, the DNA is TGTGCCAGCAGTGACCGACTGGCTTCTGGGGCCAACGTCCTGACTTTC. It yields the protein CASSDRLASGANVLTF.

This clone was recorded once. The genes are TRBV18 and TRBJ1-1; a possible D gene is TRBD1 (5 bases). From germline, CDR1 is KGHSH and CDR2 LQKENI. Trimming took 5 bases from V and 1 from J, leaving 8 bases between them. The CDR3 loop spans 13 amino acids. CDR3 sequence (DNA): TGTGCCAGCTCATCGCAGGGGAACACTGAAGCTTTCTTT. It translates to CASSSQGNTEAFF. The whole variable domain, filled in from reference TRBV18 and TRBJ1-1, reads NAGVMQNPRHLVRRRGQEARLRCSPMKGHSHVYWYRQLPEEGLKFMVYLQKENIIDESGMPKERFSAEFPKEGPSILRIQQVVRGDSAAYFCASSSQGNTEAFFGQGTRLTVV.

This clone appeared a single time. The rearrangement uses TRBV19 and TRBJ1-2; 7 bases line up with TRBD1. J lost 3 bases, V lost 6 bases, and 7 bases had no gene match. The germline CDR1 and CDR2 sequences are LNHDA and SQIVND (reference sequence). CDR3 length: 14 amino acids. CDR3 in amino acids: CASSIQGEYYGYTF. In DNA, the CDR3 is TGTGCCAGTAGCATCCAGGGGGAGTACTATGGCTACACCTTC. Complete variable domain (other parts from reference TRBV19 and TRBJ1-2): DGGITQSPKYLFRKEGQNVTLSCEQNLNHDAMYWYRQDPGQGLRLIYYSQIVNDFQKGDIAEGYSVSREKKESFPLTVTSAQKNPTAFYLCASSIQGEYYGYTFGSGTRLTVV.

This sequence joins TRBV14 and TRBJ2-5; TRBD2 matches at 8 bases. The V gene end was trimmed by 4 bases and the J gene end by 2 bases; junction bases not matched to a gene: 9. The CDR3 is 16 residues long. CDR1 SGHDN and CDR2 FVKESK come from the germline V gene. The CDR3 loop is CASSRSGGATQETQYF. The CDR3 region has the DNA TGTGCCAGCAGCCGGAGCGGGGGAGCTACACAAGAGACCCAGTACTTC.

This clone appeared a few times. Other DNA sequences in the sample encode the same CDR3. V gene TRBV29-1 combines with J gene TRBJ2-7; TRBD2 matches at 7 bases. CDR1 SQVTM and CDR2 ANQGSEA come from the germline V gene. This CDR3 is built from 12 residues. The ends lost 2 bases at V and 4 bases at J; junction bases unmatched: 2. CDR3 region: CSVELADYEQYF. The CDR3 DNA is TGCAGCGTTGAACTAGCGGATTACGAGCAGTACTTC.

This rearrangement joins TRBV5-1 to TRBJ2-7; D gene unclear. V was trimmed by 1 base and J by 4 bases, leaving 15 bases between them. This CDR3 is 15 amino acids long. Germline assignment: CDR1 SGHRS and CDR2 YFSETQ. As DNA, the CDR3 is TGCGCCAGCAGCTTGTGGAGTTTTAGGAATTACGAGCAGTACTTC. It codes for CASSLWSFRNYEQYF.

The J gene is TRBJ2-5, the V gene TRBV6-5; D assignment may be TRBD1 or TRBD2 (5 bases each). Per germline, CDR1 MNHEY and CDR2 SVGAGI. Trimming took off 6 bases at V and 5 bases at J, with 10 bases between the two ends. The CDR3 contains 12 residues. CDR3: CASRGTWETQYF. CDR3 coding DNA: TGTGCCAGCAGAGGGACGTGGGAGACCCAGTACTTC.

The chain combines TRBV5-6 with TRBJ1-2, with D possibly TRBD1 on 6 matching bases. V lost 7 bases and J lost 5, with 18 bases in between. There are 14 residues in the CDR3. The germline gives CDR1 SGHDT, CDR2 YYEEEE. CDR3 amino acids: CASREPGAGYGYTF. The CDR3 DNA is TGTGCCAGCCGCGAGCCGGGGGCGGGGTATGGCTACACCTTC.

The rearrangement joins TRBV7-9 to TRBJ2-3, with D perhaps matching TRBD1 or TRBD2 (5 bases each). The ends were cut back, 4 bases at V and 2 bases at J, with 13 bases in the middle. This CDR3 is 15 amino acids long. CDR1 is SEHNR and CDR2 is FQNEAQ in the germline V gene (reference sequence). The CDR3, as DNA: TGTGCCAGCAGCTCCGGGACCTTGGTCACAGATACGCAGTATTTT. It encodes CASSSGTLVTDTQYF.

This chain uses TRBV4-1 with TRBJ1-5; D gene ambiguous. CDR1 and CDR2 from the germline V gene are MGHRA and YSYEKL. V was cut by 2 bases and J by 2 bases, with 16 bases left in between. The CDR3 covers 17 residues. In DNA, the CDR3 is TGCGCCAGCAGCCAACCTACCAGCCCTGGGGGCAATCAGCCCCAGCATTTT. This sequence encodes CASSQPTSPGGNQPQHF.

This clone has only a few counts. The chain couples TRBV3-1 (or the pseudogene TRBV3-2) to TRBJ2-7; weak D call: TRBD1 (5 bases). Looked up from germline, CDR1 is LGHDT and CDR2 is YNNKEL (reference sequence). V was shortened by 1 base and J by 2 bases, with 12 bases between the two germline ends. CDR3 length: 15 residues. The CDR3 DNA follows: TGTGCCAGCAGCCAAGCGGTAACAGGCCCCTACGAGCAGTACTTC. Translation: CASSQAVTGPYEQYF.

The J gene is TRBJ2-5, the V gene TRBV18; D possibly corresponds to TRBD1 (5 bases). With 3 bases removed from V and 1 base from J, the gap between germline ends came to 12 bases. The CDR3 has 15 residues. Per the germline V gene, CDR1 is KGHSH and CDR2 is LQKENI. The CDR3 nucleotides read TGTGCCAGCTCACCCGTCATGGGGCCCCAAGAGACCCAGTACTTC. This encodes CASSPVMGPQETQYF.

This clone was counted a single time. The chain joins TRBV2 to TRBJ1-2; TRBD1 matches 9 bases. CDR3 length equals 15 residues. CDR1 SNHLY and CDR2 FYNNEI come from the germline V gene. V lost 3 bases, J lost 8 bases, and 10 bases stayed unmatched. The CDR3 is CASSEGRDRVVGYTF. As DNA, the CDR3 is TGTGCCAGCAGTGAGGGGCGGGACAGGGTTGTAGGCTACACCTTC.

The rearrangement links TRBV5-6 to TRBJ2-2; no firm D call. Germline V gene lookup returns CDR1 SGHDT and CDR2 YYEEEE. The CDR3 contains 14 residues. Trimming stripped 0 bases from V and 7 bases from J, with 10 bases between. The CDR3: CASSLGPLIGELFF. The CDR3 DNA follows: TGTGCCAGCAGCTTGGGACCGCTGATCGGGGAGCTGTTTTTT.